The 17 T cell receptor beta chains presented below share a single source sample, sequenced in a study of shared clonotypes between healthy human individuals. The method was immunoSEQ multiplex PCR; TCRdb's version includes in-frame clones alone and lacks a portion of them. The sample contains roughly 2,500,000 clones, 80% to 95% of which appear only once. Sequenced material: naive CD4+ T cells from PBMCs. Subset defined: CD45RA+ positively selected. Receptors originate from a man aged 18-30 years in good health. Some clones in this sample may be carry-over from other donors' samples.

The rearrangement uses TRBV5-8 and TRBJ2-7; 13 bases agree with TRBD2. CDR3 length: 15 amino acids. The V gene's germline CDR1 is SGHTS and CDR2 YDEGEE. V lost 3 bases to trimming and J lost 6 bases; unmatched junction nucleotides: 6. The CDR3 DNA sequence: TGTGCCAGCAGCTCTGATGGACTAGCGGGAGCCGAGCAGTACTTC. As protein: CASSSDGLAGAEQYF.

This clone has a single count. V and J are TRBV19 and TRBJ2-6; possible D gene TRBD1, 6 bases. The CDR3 covers 15 residues. V lost 8 bases and J 0 bases, leaving 11 bases between the germline ends. Germline CDR1 is LNHDA and CDR2 is SQIVND (reference sequence). CDR3 in DNA: TGTGCCAGTGACAGGAAAAGCTCTGGGGCCAACGTCCTGACTTTC. Encoded protein: CASDRKSSGANVLTF.

This chain joins TRBV27 and TRBJ1-5; D unresolved. CDR1 and CDR2 (germline): MNHEY, SMNVEV (reference sequence). Between the trimmed V and J ends, which lost 5 bases and 1 base, there was a span of 9 bases. The CDR3 runs to 14 residues. The CDR3 region has the DNA TGTGCCAGCAGTGCTAATCGGAGCAATCAGCCCCAGCATTTT. As protein: CASSANRSNQPQHF.

V is TRBV29-1 and J is TRBJ1-2; D remains unclear. V gave up 5 bases and J gave up 8 bases, with 9 bases separating them. CDR1 is SQVTM and CDR2 is ANQGSEA in the germline V gene. This CDR3 spans 10 amino acids. The DNA for the CDR3 is TGCAGCGTTTCAGACGGCGGCTACACCTTC. It is translated as CSVSDGGYTF.

On this clone itself: Other DNA sequences from this sample encode an identical CDR3 as well. V usage is TRBV29-1 and J usage is TRBJ1-4; D call uncertain. This CDR3 comprises 12 residues. Trimming took off 6 bases at V and 6 bases at J, with 11 bases between the two ends. CDR1 and CDR2 from the germline V gene are SQVTM and ANQGSEA. DNA of the CDR3: TGCAGCGTGGCGGGCCCAGATGAAAAACTGTTTTTT. This sequence encodes CSVAGPDEKLFF.

V and J are TRBV18 and TRBJ2-7, with 9 bases fitting TRBD2. The ends lost 3 bases at V and 7 bases at J; junction bases unmatched: 13. This CDR3 region has 16 residues. Germline V CDR1 and CDR2: KGHSH, LQKENI. CDR3 loop: CASSPLKAGGLGEQYF. For the CDR3, the DNA is TGTGCCAGCTCACCCTTGAAAGCGGGAGGCCTGGGAGAGCAGTACTTC. Filled out from reference TRBV18 and TRBJ2-7, the complete variable domain reads NAGVMQNPRHLVRRRGQEARLRCSPMKGHSHVYWYRQLPEEGLKFMVYLQKENIIDESGMPKERFSAEFPKEGPSILRIQQVVRGDSAAYFCASSPLKAGGLGEQYFGPGTRLTVT.

In its sample, this clone was seen a few times. This chain uses TRBV28 with TRBJ1-5; unclear D gene. There are 14 residues in the CDR3. Trimming removed 6 bases at V and 0 bases at J, with 9 bases between. Germline values: CDR1 MDHEN, CDR2 SYDVKM. In nucleotides, the CDR3 is TGTGCCAGCAGACCGGGCCCTAGCAATCAGCCCCAGCATTTT. It encodes CASRPGPSNQPQHF.

V and J are TRBV5-5 and TRBJ1-3, with D unclear. V lost 0 bases and J lost 0, with 16 bases in between. The CDR3 sequence is 18 residues long. Per germline, CDR1 SGHKS and CDR2 YYEKEE (reference sequence). CDR3 sequence (DNA): TGTGCCAGCAGCTTGGTCTTCGTGGGAGCCACCTCTGGAAACACCATATATTTT. The encoded protein is CASSLVFVGATSGNTIYF.

About this clone itself: A clone one base away is much larger, so this may be a read error. This sample also contains other DNA sequences that code for the same CDR3. The chain has TRBV6-1 and TRBJ2-5; D gene unclear. The germline V gene encodes CDR1 MNHNS and CDR2 SASEGT. The CDR3 has 11 residues. V was trimmed by 6 bases and J by 1 base, leaving 3 bases between them. CDR3 sequence (DNA): TGTGCCAGCAGGTTCCAAGAGACCCAGTACTTC. Protein product: CASRFQETQYF.

V usage is TRBV5-1 and J usage is TRBJ1-1; possible D gene TRBD1, 5 bases. Trimming left V 5 bases short and J 5 bases short, with 13 bases between. The CDR3 covers 13 residues. Germline V gene data show CDR1 as SGHRS and CDR2 as YFSETQ. In DNA form, the CDR3 reads TGCGCCAGCAGGAAGGGGTGGTTGACTGAAGCTTTCTTT. Translation gives CASRKGWLTEAFF.

The chain joins TRBV6-6 to TRBJ2-4; a weak D match, TRBD1 (6 bases). The CDR3 totals 11 residues. V was trimmed by 3 bases and J by 15 bases, leaving 12 bases between them. Germline assignment: CDR1 MNHNY and CDR2 SVGAGI (reference sequence). The CDR3 DNA is TGTGCCAGCAGTTATCAAGGACAGATGTACTTC. Translation gives CASSYQGQMYF.

The CDR3 DNA sequence: TGTGCCAGCAGGTCGACAGGGGTAGATGGCTACACCTTC. Translating gives CASRSTGVDGYTF. The chain uses TRBV28 and TRBJ1-2; 8 bases match TRBD1. Looked up from germline, CDR1 is MDHEN and CDR2 is SYDVKM. V was clipped by 6 bases and J by 6 bases; unmatched bases: 6. This CDR3 contains 13 residues.

The genes are TRBV9 and TRBJ2-1, with a possible D match to TRBD1 (6 bases). CDR1 and CDR2 (germline): SGDLS, YYNGEE. This CDR3 region has 13 residues. Trimming left V 4 bases short and J 8 bases short, with 13 bases between. The CDR3 DNA reads as TGTGCCAGCAGCTTTTCGACAGGCGATGAGCAGTTCTTC. Protein sequence: CASSFSTGDEQFF.

The V gene is TRBV2, the J gene TRBJ1-2, with 10 bases identical to TRBD1. V lost 8 bases to trimming and J lost 3 bases; unmatched junction nucleotides: 9. The CDR3 contains 15 residues. The germline CDR1 and CDR2 sequences are SNHLY and FYNNEI. CDR3 amino acids: CASPSRQGAYYGYTF. The CDR3 nucleotides read TGTGCCAGCCCTTCCCGACAGGGGGCCTACTATGGCTACACCTTC. The full variable domain, in which reference TRBV2 and TRBJ1-2 provide the parts outside the CDR3, is EPEVTQTPSHQVTQMGQEVILRCVPISNHLYFYWYRQILGQKVEFLVSFYNNEISEKSEIFDDQFSVERPDGSNFTLKIRSTKLEDSAMYFCASPSRQGAYYGYTFGSGTRLTVV.

This chain links TRBV7-2 with TRBJ2-1; 9 nucleotides line up with TRBD2. From germline, CDR1 is SGHTA and CDR2 FQGNSA. V lost 1 base to trimming and J lost 0 bases; unmatched junction nucleotides: 10. The CDR3 contains 19 residues. This CDR3 reads CASSLDAGSGRTSYNEQFF. The CDR3 nucleotides read TGTGCCAGCAGCTTAGACGCGGGTAGCGGGAGAACCTCCTACAATGAGCAGTTCTTC.

J is TRBJ2-6 and V is TRBV2; D possibly corresponds to TRBD1 (6 bases). V was trimmed by 6 bases and J by 8 bases, leaving 17 bases between them. Per the germline V gene, CDR1 is SNHLY and CDR2 is FYNNEI. CDR3 length equals 15 residues. Here the CDR3 reads CASSLDRLGPNVLTF. The CDR3 DNA reads as TGTGCCAGCAGCCTCGACAGGCTGGGGCCCAACGTCCTGACTTTC.

CDR3 DNA: TGCGCCAGCAGCCAAGAAGGAGCGGGCCACGAGCAGTACTTC. This sequence encodes CASSQEGAGHEQYF. The chain employs TRBV4-3 and TRBJ2-5; tentatively, D is TRBD2 (6 bases). Near its end, the DNA agrees better with TRBJ2-7, so the J call may be wrong. CDR1 and CDR2 (germline): LGHNA, YSLEER. The CDR3 runs 14 residues.